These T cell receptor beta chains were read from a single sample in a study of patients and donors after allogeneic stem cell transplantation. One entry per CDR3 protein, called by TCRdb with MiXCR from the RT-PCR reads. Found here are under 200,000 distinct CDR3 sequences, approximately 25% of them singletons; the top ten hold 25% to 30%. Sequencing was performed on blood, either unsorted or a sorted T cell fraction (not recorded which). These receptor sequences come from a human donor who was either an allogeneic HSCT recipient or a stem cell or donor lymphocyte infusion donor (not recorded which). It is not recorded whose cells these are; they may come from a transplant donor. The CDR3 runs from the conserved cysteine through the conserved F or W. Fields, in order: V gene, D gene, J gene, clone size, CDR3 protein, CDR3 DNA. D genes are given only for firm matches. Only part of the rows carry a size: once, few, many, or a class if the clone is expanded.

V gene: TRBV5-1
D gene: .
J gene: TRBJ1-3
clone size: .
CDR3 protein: CASSGDTFSGNTIYF
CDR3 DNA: TGCGCCAGCAGCGGGGACACCTTCTCTGGAAACACCATATATTTT

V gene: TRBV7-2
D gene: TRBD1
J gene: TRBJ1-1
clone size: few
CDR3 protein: CASSSTYRGMNTEAFF
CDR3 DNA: TGTGCCAGCAGCTCCACATACAGGGGGATGAACACTGAAGCTTTCTTT

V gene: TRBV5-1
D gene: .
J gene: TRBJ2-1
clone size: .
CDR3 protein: CASAEGGPYNEQFF
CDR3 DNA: TGCGCCAGCGCCGAGGGGGGCCCCTACAATGAGCAGTTCTTC

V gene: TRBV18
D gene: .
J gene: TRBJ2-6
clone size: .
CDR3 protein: CASSPGVQGLSGANVLTF
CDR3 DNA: TGTGCCAGCTCACCGGGAGTCCAGGGTCTCTCTGGGGCCAACGTCCTGACTTTC

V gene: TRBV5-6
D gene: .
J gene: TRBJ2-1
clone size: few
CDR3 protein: CASSLGRVRDEQFF
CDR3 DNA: TGTGCCAGCAGCTTAGGCAGGGTACGGGATGAGCAGTTCTTC

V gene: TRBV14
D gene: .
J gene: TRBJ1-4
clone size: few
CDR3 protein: CASSQVRGRDEKLFF
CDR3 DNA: TGTGCCAGCAGCCAAGTCAGGGGACGGGATGAAAAACTGTTTTTT

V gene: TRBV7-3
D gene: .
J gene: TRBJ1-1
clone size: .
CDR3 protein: CASSVYRDSEAFF
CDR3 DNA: TGTGCCAGCAGCGTCTACAGGGATTCTGAAGCTTTCTTT

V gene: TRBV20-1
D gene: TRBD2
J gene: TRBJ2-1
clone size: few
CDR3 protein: CSAIMWIAGGYEQFF
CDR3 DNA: TGCAGTGCTATAATGTGGATAGCGGGGGGATATGAGCAGTTCTTC

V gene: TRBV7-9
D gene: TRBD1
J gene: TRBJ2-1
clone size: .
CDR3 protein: CASSSGTGGGEQFF
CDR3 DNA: TGTGCCAGCAGCTCCGGGACAGGGGGTGGTGAGCAGTTCTTC

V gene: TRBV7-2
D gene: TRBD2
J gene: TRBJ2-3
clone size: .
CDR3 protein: CASSRLAGTTDTQYF
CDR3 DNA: TGTGCCAGCAGCCGACTAGCGGGAACCACAGATACGCAGTATTTT

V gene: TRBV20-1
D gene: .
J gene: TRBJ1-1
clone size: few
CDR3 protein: CSARLRVHPLGTEAFF
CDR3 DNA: TGCAGTGCTAGACTCAGGGTTCACCCATTGGGCACTGAAGCTTTCTTT

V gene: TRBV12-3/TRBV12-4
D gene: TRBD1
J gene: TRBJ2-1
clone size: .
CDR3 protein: CASSSQGQGVNEQFF
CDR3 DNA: TGTGCCAGCAGCTCACAGGGACAGGGTGTCAATGAGCAGTTCTTC

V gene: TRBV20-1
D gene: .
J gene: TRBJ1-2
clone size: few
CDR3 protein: CSATPDANSNGYTF
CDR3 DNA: TGCAGTGCTACCCCAGACGCTAACTCAAATGGCTACACCTTC

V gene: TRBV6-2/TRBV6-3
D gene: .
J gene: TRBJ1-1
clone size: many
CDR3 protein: CASSYSSTEAFF
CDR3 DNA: TGTGCCAGCAGTTACTCATCGACTGAAGCTTTCTTT

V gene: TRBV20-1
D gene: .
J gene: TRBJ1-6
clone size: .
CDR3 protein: CSAISGANSPLHF
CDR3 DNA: TGCAGTGCCATCTCGGGAGCAAATTCACCCCTCCACTTT

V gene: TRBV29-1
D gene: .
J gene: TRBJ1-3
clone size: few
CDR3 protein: CSVRRLSGNTIYF
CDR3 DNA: TGCAGCGTTCGCAGACTCTCTGGAAACACCATATATTTT

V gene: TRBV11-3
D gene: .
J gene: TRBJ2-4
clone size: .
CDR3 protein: CASSLDVGSGSDIQYF
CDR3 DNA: TGTGCCAGCAGCTTAGATGTTGGATCGGGATCAGACATTCAGTACTTC

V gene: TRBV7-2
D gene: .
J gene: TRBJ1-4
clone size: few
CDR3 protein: CASSPPPVGFANEKLFF
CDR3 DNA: TGTGCCAGCAGCCCCCCCCCGGTGGGCTTCGCTAATGAAAAACTGTTTTTT

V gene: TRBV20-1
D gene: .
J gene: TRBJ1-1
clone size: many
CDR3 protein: CSASMASRMNTEAFF
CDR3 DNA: TGCAGTGCTAGTATGGCAAGTAGGATGAACACTGAAGCTTTCTTT

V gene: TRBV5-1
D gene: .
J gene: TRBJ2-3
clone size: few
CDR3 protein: CASSLSLTGSTDTQYF
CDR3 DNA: TGCGCCAGCAGCTTGTCCTTGACAGGTTCTACAGATACGCAGTATTTT

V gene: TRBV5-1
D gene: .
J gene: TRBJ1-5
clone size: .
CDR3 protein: CASSLEGRPQHF
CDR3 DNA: TGCGCCAGCAGCTTGGAAGGCCGCCCCCAGCATTTT

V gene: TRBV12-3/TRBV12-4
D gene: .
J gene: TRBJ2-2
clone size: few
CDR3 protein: CASSHRRAGELFF
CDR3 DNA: TGTGCCAGCAGTCATCGGAGGGCCGGGGAGCTGTTTTTT

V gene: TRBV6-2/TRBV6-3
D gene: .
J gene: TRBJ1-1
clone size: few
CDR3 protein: CASSYISPIPWSAMNTEAFF
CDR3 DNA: TGTGCCAGCAGTTACATAAGCCCAATCCCTTGGTCGGCGATGAACACTGAAGCTTTCTTT

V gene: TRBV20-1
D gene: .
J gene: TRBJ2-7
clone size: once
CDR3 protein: CSASSFQGNYEQYF
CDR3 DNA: TGCAGTGCTAGCTCTTTTCAGGGAAACTACGAGCAGTACTTC

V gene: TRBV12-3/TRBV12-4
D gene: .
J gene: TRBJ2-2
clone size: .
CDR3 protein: CASSLTSETGELFF
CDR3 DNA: TGTGCCAGCAGTTTAACGTCGGAAACCGGGGAGCTGTTTTTT

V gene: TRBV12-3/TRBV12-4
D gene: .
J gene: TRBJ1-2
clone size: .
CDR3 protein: CASSPLPGRSTF
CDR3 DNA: TGTGCCAGCAGTCCCCTCCCAGGGCGTAGCACCTTC

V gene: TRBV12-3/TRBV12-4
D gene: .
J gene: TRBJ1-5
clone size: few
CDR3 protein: CAGTEERIGEPQHF
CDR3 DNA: TGTGCCGGTACAGAGGAGAGGATCGGGGAGCCCCAGCATTTT

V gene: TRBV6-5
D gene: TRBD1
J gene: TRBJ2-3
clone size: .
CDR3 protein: CASFQDRSSTDTQYF
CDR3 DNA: TGTGCCAGCTTCCAGGACAGGTCAAGCACAGATACGCAGTATTTT

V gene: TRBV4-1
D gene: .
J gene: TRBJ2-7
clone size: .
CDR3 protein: CASSQDSGATYEQYF
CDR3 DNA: TGCGCCAGCAGCCAAGACAGTGGGGCGACCTACGAGCAGTACTTC

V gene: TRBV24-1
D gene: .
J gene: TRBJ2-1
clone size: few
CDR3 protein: CATSTVAGRGRIF
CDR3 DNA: TGTGCCACCAGCACAGTAGCCGGGAGGGGGCGAATCTTC

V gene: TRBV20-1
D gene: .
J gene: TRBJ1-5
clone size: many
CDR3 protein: CSVAKDSNQPQHF
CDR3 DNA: TGCAGTGTGGCGAAAGATAGCAATCAGCCCCAGCATTTT

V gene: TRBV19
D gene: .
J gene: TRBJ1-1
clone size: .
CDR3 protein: CASTSPPGRSNTEAFF
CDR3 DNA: TGTGCCAGTACCTCACCTCCGGGACGGTCGAACACTGAAGCTTTCTTT

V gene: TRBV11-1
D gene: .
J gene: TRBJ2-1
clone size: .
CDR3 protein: CASSPKWAETNEQFF
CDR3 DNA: TGTGCCAGCAGCCCCAAGTGGGCGGAAACCAATGAGCAGTTCTTC

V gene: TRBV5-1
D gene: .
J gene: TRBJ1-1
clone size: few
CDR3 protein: CASSLKANTEAFF
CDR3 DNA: TGCGCCAGCAGCTTGAAAGCGAACACTGAAGCTTTCTTT

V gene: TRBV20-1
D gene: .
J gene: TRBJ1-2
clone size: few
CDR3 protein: CSARPPGTRGGYTF
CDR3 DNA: TGCAGTGCCCGACCGCCCGGGACACGGGGAGGCTACACCTTC

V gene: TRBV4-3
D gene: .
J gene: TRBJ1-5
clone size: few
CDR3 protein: CASSPLAGYNQPQHF
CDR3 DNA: TGCGCCAGCAGCCCCCTGGCCGGCTACAATCAGCCCCAGCATTTT

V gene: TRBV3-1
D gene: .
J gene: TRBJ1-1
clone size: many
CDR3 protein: CASSQDWMNTEAFF
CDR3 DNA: TGTGCCAGCAGCCAAGATTGGATGAACACTGAAGCTTTCTTT

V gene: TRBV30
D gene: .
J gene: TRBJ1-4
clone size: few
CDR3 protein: CAWRRVGATNEKLFF
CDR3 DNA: TGTGCCTGGAGAAGGGTTGGGGCAACTAATGAAAAACTGTTTTTT

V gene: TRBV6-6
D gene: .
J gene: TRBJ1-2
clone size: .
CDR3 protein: CASSYSPGTNYGYTF
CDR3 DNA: TGTGCCAGCAGTTACTCGCCGGGGACAAACTATGGCTACACCTTC

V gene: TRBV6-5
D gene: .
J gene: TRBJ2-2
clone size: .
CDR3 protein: CASSYSSVTGELFF
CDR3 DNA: TGTGCCAGCAGTTACTCGTCGGTCACCGGGGAGCTGTTTTTT

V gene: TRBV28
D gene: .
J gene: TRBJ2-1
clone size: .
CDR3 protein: CASRTLYNEQFF
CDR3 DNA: TGTGCCAGCAGAACGCTCTACAATGAGCAGTTCTTC

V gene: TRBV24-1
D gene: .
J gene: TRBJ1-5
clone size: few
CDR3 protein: CATSDYRDYQPQHF
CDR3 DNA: TGTGCCACCAGTGATTACAGGGACTATCAGCCCCAGCATTTT

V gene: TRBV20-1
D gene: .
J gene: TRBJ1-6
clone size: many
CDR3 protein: CSARDHQAYYNSPLHF
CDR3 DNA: TGCAGTGCTAGAGATCATCAGGCGTACTATAATTCACCCCTCCACTTT

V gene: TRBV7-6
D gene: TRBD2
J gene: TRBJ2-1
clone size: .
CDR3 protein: CASSLRPRAGGPINEQFF
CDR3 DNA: TGTGCCAGCAGCTTACGTCCCCGGGCGGGAGGGCCTATAAATGAGCAGTTCTTC

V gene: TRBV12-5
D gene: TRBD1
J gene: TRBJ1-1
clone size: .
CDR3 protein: CASGLVLGTANTEAFF
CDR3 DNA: TGTGCTAGTGGTTTGGTCCTCGGGACAGCGAACACTGAAGCTTTCTTT